Included here is one TCR beta chain sequence, with context. The antigen remains undetermined. This sample was taken from a study of beta chain features in type 1 diabetes. About the research overall: All samples combined gave roughly 100,000,000 sorted cells for examination.

Study results and caveats: For Type 1 diabetes patients, all four CD4+ subsets carried TCRB CDR3s that were moderately but significantly shorter. Cells with high TCR expression could be over-represented by cDNA sequencing. The naive, central memory and Treg TCRB repertoires of patients appeared to be more similar to one another than those of healthy donors.

Expressed TCRB transcripts were sequenced, since all the RNA that had been isolated was reverse transcribed. Sequenced by immunoSEQ multiplex PCR; TCRdb stores in-frame clones only, minus some. Of hundreds of thousands of clones listed, approximately 10% are singletons. The single heparinised draw taken from each donor contained around 110 mL of blood on average. Trimming pared 0 bases from V and 3 bases from J, leaving 12 bases between. CDR1 and CDR2 (germline): SGHRS, YFSETQ. The CDR3 contains 16 residues. The V and J genes are TRBV5-1 and TRBJ2-2, with D possibly TRBD1 on 6 matching bases. This receptor was obtained from a young man with type 1 diabetes. The sample was naive CD4+ T cells from blood. The CDR3 spells CASSLEGVHDTGELFF. The CDR3 region has the DNA TGCGCCAGCAGCTTGGAGGGGGTCCACGACACCGGGGAGCTGTTTTTT. Combining the CDR3 with reference TRBV5-1 and TRBJ2-2 gives the whole variable domain KAGVTQTPRYLIKTRGQQVTLSCSPISGHRSVSWYQQTPGQGLQFLFEYFSETQRNKGNFPGRFSGRQFSNSRSEMNVSTLELGDSALYLCASSLEGVHDTGELFFGEGSRLTVL.